These T cell receptor beta chains were read from a single sample in a study of T cells in tuberculosis. TCRdb's table, derived via immunoSEQ multiplex PCR, lists solely in-frame clones and lacks some. This table has under 45,000 clones, about 93% appearing once. What was sequenced was PBMCs. The receptors were gathered from a donor aged 10 to 29 with latent tuberculosis or without tuberculosis infection. CDR3s include the opening cysteine and the closing phenylalanine or tryptophan. A D gene is named only where the DNA matches it firmly. Size is stated for part of the rows, as once, few or many counts, or as a class when the clone is expanded.

D: TRBD1; V: TRBV6-1; size: .; J: TRBJ1-1; CDR3: CASSGTGDLAFF; DNA: TGTGCCAGCAGTGGGACAGGGGATTTAGCTTTCTTT
D: TRBD1; V: TRBV9; size: medium-sized; J: TRBJ1-2; CDR3: CASSVQEGAYGYTF; DNA: TGTGCCAGCAGCGTCCAGGAGGGGGCCTATGGCTACACCTTC
D: TRBD1; V: TRBV10-3; size: .; J: TRBJ2-7; CDR3: CAIGGTGPYEQYF; DNA: TGTGCCATCGGGGGGACAGGACCCTACGAGCAGTACTTC
D: .; V: TRBV21-1; size: .; J: TRBJ1-2; CDR3: CASSTRDRAHGYTF; DNA: TGTGCCAGCAGCACCCGGGACAGGGCCCATGGCTACACCTTC
D: .; V: TRBV2; size: .; J: TRBJ1-2; CDR3: CASKSDTYGYTF; DNA: TGTGCCAGCAAATCAGACACATATGGCTACACCTTC
D: TRBD2; V: TRBV7-2; size: .; J: TRBJ2-3; CDR3: CASSVSGGGQDTQYF; DNA: TGTGCCAGCAGCGTTAGCGGGGGGGGTCAAGATACGCAGTATTTT
D: .; V: TRBV2; size: once; J: TRBJ1-1; CDR3: CASSPSLRVLGTEAFF; DNA: TGTGCCAGCAGCCCTTCTCTCAGGGTGTTAGGGACTGAAGCTTTCTTT
D: TRBD2; V: TRBV9; size: .; J: TRBJ2-1; CDR3: CASSTHGGATYNEQFF; DNA: TGTGCCAGCAGCACACACGGGGGGGCCACCTACAATGAGCAGTTCTTC
D: .; V: TRBV5-1; size: .; J: TRBJ1-4; CDR3: CASQRGASNEKLFF; DNA: TGCGCCTCCCAGCGGGGCGCGTCTAATGAAAAACTGTTTTTT
D: TRBD1; V: TRBV6-1; size: .; J: TRBJ1-2; CDR3: CASSVTGGAGYTF; DNA: TGTGCCAGCAGTGTGACAGGGGGGGCGGGCTACACCTTC
D: .; V: TRBV19; size: .; J: TRBJ1-2; CDR3: CASSIVANYGYTF; DNA: TGTGCCAGTAGTATCGTTGCTAACTATGGCTACACCTTC
D: .; V: TRBV12-5; size: .; J: TRBJ1-2; CDR3: CASGLIPPRGYTF; DNA: TGTGCTAGTGGTTTGATCCCTCCCCGGGGCTACACCTTC
D: TRBD1; V: TRBV20-1; size: .; J: TRBJ1-2; CDR3: CSADRDGYTF; DNA: TGCAGTGCTGACAGGGATGGCTACACCTTC
D: TRBD1; V: TRBV29-1; size: .; J: TRBJ1-4; CDR3: CSVKQGFGEKLFF; DNA: TGCAGCGTCAAACAGGGGTTCGGTGAAAAACTGTTTTTT
D: TRBD1; V: TRBV5-1; size: .; J: TRBJ1-4; CDR3: CASSQSGTEYEKLFF; DNA: TGCGCCAGCAGCCAGTCCGGGACAGAATATGAAAAACTGTTTTTT
D: TRBD1; V: TRBV6-5; size: few; J: TRBJ1-6; CDR3: CASSWDRNSPLHF; DNA: TGTGCCAGCAGTTGGGACAGGAATTCACCCCTCCACTTT
D: .; V: TRBV6-1; size: .; J: TRBJ1-2; CDR3: CASEMTDPPYGYTF; DNA: TGTGCCAGCGAGATGACAGACCCACCCTATGGCTACACCTTC
D: .; V: TRBV5-1; size: .; J: TRBJ2-7; CDR3: CASRADRLTSYEQYF; DNA: TGCGCCAGCAGGGCGGACAGATTGACCTCCTACGAGCAGTACTTC
D: TRBD2; V: TRBV5-1; size: .; J: TRBJ2-3; CDR3: CASSPPRLATTDTQYF; DNA: TGCGCCAGCAGCCCGCCCCGACTAGCGACGACAGATACGCAGTATTTT
D: TRBD1; V: TRBV10-3; size: .; J: TRBJ1-6; CDR3: CAISVDRGKNSPLHF; DNA: TGTGCCATCAGTGTCGACAGGGGGAAGAATTCACCCCTCCACTTT
D: .; V: TRBV10-2; size: .; J: TRBJ2-7; CDR3: CASSQSYEQYF; DNA: TGCGCCAGCAGTCAATCCTACGAGCAGTACTTC
D: .; V: TRBV29-1; size: .; J: TRBJ1-2; CDR3: CSVEDHDRSPNYGYTF; DNA: TGCAGCGTTGAAGATCACGACAGGTCACCTAACTATGGCTACACCTTC
D: .; V: TRBV2; size: few; J: TRBJ2-7; CDR3: CASSEAHGTAYEQYF; DNA: TGTGCCAGCAGTGAAGCGCATGGGACTGCCTACGAGCAGTACTTC
D: .; V: TRBV5-4; size: .; J: TRBJ2-1; CDR3: CASSLARGYNEQFF; DNA: TGTGCCAGCAGCTTGGCCAGGGGCTACAATGAGCAGTTCTTC
D: .; V: TRBV27; size: .; J: TRBJ2-7; CDR3: CASGQGLNEQYF; DNA: TGTGCCAGCGGCCAGGGCCTCAACGAGCAGTACTTC
D: .; V: TRBV25-1; size: .; J: TRBJ2-6; CDR3: CASTLSGANVLTF; DNA: TGTGCCAGCACTCTTTCTGGGGCCAACGTCCTGACTTTC
D: .; V: TRBV2; size: .; J: TRBJ1-2; CDR3: CASWGGAASYGYTF; DNA: TGTGCCAGCTGGGGCGGGGCAGCCTCTTATGGCTACACCTTC
D: TRBD2; V: TRBV19; size: .; J: TRBJ2-3; CDR3: CASSTGLAGGDDTQYF; DNA: TGTGCCAGTAGTACTGGACTAGCGGGGGGTGACGATACGCAGTATTTT
D: .; V: TRBV7-8; size: .; J: TRBJ1-2; CDR3: CASSLEPTRGYTF; DNA: TGTGCCAGCAGCTTGGAACCAACTAGGGGCTACACCTTC
D: .; V: TRBV30; size: .; J: TRBJ1-1; CDR3: CAWRQQGWGRSEAFF; DNA: TGTGCCTGGAGACAGCAGGGTTGGGGTCGGTCTGAAGCTTTCTTT
D: .; V: TRBV6-5; size: .; J: TRBJ1-3; CDR3: CASSYSSPSSGNTIYF; DNA: TGTGCCAGCAGTTACTCGAGCCCGAGCTCTGGAAACACCATATATTTT
D: TRBD1; V: TRBV27; size: .; J: TRBJ1-1; CDR3: CASSLDRGGYTEAFF; DNA: TGTGCCAGCAGTTTAGACAGGGGAGGGTACACTGAAGCTTTCTTT
D: .; V: TRBV2; size: .; J: TRBJ1-1; CDR3: CAGGHPMNTEAFF; DNA: TGTGCCGGGGGACACCCTATGAACACTGAAGCTTTCTTT
D: .; V: TRBV23-1; size: .; J: TRBJ1-5; CDR3: CASSLMDTHQPQHF; DNA: TGCGCCAGCAGTCTTATGGACACCCATCAGCCCCAGCATTTT
D: TRBD1; V: TRBV10-3; size: .; J: TRBJ1-4; CDR3: CAITRDRGEKLFF; DNA: TGTGCCATCACCCGGGACAGAGGGGAAAAACTGTTTTTT
D: TRBD1; V: TRBV5-1; size: .; J: TRBJ2-2; CDR3: CASNRQGNTGELFF; DNA: TGCGCCAGCAACAGACAGGGAAACACCGGGGAGCTGTTTTTT
D: TRBD1; V: TRBV29-1; size: .; J: TRBJ1-1; CDR3: CSVEETGSGTEAFF; DNA: TGCAGCGTTGAAGAGACAGGGTCGGGAACTGAAGCTTTCTTT
D: .; V: TRBV7-8; size: .; J: TRBJ1-5; CDR3: CASSSAGVRQPQHF; DNA: TGTGCCAGCAGCTCGGCAGGGGTTCGACAGCCCCAGCATTTT
D: .; V: TRBV7-9; size: once; J: TRBJ2-7; CDR3: CASSLGSYEQYF; DNA: TGTGCCAGCAGCCTGGGGAGCTACGAGCAGTACTTC
D: TRBD1; V: TRBV27; size: .; J: TRBJ1-2; CDR3: CASRFMDRVDHGYTF; DNA: TGTGCCAGCAGATTCATGGACAGGGTGGATCATGGCTACACCTTC